The 30 T cell receptor beta chains in this list originate from one sample, sequenced in a study of shared clonotypes between healthy human individuals. Using immunoSEQ multiplex PCR, the repertoire was profiled, and TCRdb retains in-frame clones only, with some absent. The sample yields nearly 500,000 clones, 60% to 85% seen once. Sequencing input: PBMCs. All receptors come from a woman in her forties in good health. Some clones in this sample may be carry-over from other donors' samples.

The genes are TRBV28 and TRBJ1-1; D is uncertain. Trimming left V 7 bases short and J 1 base short, with 10 bases between. CDR3 length: 13 residues. Germline CDR1 MDHEN, CDR2 SYDVKM. CDR3 loop: CASIPGRNTEAFF. The CDR3 coding sequence is TGTGCCAGCATCCCCGGGCGGAACACTGAAGCTTTCTTT.

The rearrangement uses TRBV27 and TRBJ2-6; TRBD1 is a possible D gene (6 bases). V lost 6 bases to trimming and J lost 3 bases, with 18 bases between them. There are 17 residues in the CDR3. Germline V gene lookup returns CDR1 MNHEY and CDR2 SMNVEV (reference sequence). In DNA, the CDR3 is TGTGCCAGCAGAGGGGGTAGAACAGGTTTTGGGGCCAACGTCCTGACTTTC. It yields the protein CASRGGRTGFGANVLTF.

The gene calls are TRBV5-6 and TRBJ2-7; 9 bases are a match to TRBD1. The trim removed 4 bases at V and 1 base at J, leaving 9 bases unmatched. This CDR3 region has 16 residues. The germline CDR1 and CDR2 sequences are SGHDT and YYEEEE. The CDR3 spells CASSHLGQGTSYEQYF. Here the CDR3 DNA reads TGTGCCAGCAGCCATCTCGGACAGGGGACTTCCTACGAGCAGTACTTC.

The chain joins TRBV2 to TRBJ1-3; tentatively, D is TRBD1 (6 bases). Germline assignment: CDR1 SNHLY and CDR2 FYNNEI. The CDR3 runs to 13 residues. Trimming took 8 bases from V and 4 from J, leaving 12 bases between them. Here the CDR3 DNA reads TGTGCCAGCGTACAGGGTCCGGGAAACACCATATATTTT. This translates into CASVQGPGNTIYF.

This clone was seen a single time. The V call is TRBV5-1, the J call TRBJ2-7; D possibly corresponds to TRBD1 (5 bases). This CDR3 region has 13 residues. Deletions cut 4 bases from V and 6 bases from J, with 14 bases between. Germline V gene lookup returns CDR1 SGHRS and CDR2 YFSETQ. The CDR3 DNA is TGCGCCAGCAGCCGCGACAGTGCCTTCGAGCAGTACTTC. Its translation: CASSRDSAFEQYF. The full variable domain, its missing parts supplied by reference TRBV5-1 and TRBJ2-7, is KAGVTQTPRYLIKTRGQQVTLSCSPISGHRSVSWYQQTPGQGLQFLFEYFSETQRNKGNFPGRFSGRQFSNSRSEMNVSTLELGDSALYLCASSRDSAFEQYFGPGTRLTVT.

As concerns this clone: Other DNA sequences in the sample encode the same CDR3. The genes are TRBV5-1 and TRBJ2-2; 7 nucleotides agree with TRBD1. The CDR3 has 15 amino acids. J was trimmed by 3 bases and V by 2 bases; bases with no gene match: 4. CDR1 is SGHRS, CDR2 YFSETQ, per germline. Here the CDR3 DNA reads TGCGCCAGCAGCTTAGAAACAGGGGACACCGGGGAGCTGTTTTTT. Protein: CASSLETGDTGELFF.

A note on this clone: This sample includes further DNA sequences coding for the same CDR3. The chain has TRBV15 and TRBJ2-7; D is ambiguous. The CDR3 is 14 residues long. Germline CDR1 LNHNV, CDR2 YYDKDF (reference sequence). Trimming pared 0 bases from V and 0 bases from J, leaving 6 bases between. The CDR3: CATSRDLNSYEQYF. The DNA of the CDR3 is TGTGCCACCAGCAGAGATCTAAACTCCTACGAGCAGTACTTC.

This chain uses TRBV6-5 with TRBJ1-6; possible D gene TRBD1, 5 bases. This CDR3 has 15 amino acids. Germline V CDR1 and CDR2: MNHEY, SVGAGI. V was clipped by 9 bases and J by 5 bases, with 17 bases between them. This CDR3 reads CASRRLGVDNSPLHF. CDR3 sequence (DNA): TGTGCCAGTAGGCGGCTAGGGGTGGATAATTCACCCCTCCACTTT.

This chain connects TRBV5-1 to TRBJ1-4, with TRBD1 matching 8 bases. The V gene's germline CDR1 is SGHRS and CDR2 YFSETQ. This CDR3 region has 14 residues. V shed 3 bases and J 5 bases; nucleotides not matched to a gene: 3. CDR3 amino acids: CASSSQGANEKLFF. Here the CDR3 DNA reads TGCGCCAGCAGCTCTCAGGGGGCGAATGAAAAACTGTTTTTT.

This clone was counted at least ten times. The V and J genes are TRBV7-9 and TRBJ1-3; TRBD1 might be the D (5 bases). The CDR3 extends over 14 amino acids. Trimming pared 1 base from V and 2 bases from J, leaving 6 bases between. Germline V gene lookup returns CDR1 SEHNR and CDR2 FQNEAQ (reference sequence). CDR3 coding DNA: TGTGCCAGCAGCTTAGGGGGGACTGGAAACACCATATATTTT. This translates into CASSLGGTGNTIYF.

The CDR3 here is CATKVLWVGEQYF. The CDR3 nucleotides read TGTGCCACCAAGGTGTTGTGGGTCGGCGAGCAGTACTTC. This rearrangement joins TRBV6-1 to TRBJ2-7, with no clear D. CDR1 MNHNS and CDR2 SASEGT come from the germline V gene. The length of the CDR3 is 13 residues. V lost 10 bases, J lost 6 bases, and 19 bases lay in between.

This clone has more than one count but fewer than ten. The chain recombines TRBV28 with TRBJ2-1; TRBD2 agrees at 10 bases. Unmatched junction bases numbered 9, after V lost 10 bases and J lost 6 bases. This CDR3 region has 14 residues. CDR1 is MDHEN, CDR2 SYDVKM, per germline. This CDR3 reads CATLAGRRVNEQFF. In DNA form, the CDR3 reads TGTGCCACACTAGCGGGAAGACGAGTCAATGAGCAGTTCTTC. Variable domain in full (rest from reference TRBV28 and TRBJ2-1): DVKVTQSSRYLVKRTGEKVFLECVQDMDHENMFWYRQDPGLGLRLIYFSYDVKMKEKGDIPEGYSVSREKKERFSLILESASTNQTSMYLCATLAGRRVNEQFFGPGTRLTVL.

The chain employs TRBV6-1 and TRBJ1-5, with D unclear. V was cut by 0 bases and J by 5 bases, with 8 bases left in between. The CDR3 spans 14 residues. Germline-derived CDR1 and CDR2 are MNHNS and SASEGT. The CDR3 DNA follows: TGTGCCAGCAGTGAAGCGCGATGGGATCAGCCCCAGCATTTT. Translating it yields CASSEARWDQPQHF.

The genes are TRBV9 and TRBJ2-7, with a weak D call TRBD2 (5 bases). V gave up 4 bases and J gave up 1 base, with 12 bases separating them. The CDR3 loop spans 14 amino acids. The germline V gene encodes CDR1 SGDLS and CDR2 YYNGEE. The CDR3 protein is CASSPRTGSYEQYF. DNA for the CDR3: TGTGCCAGCAGCCCGCGGACGGGGTCCTACGAGCAGTACTTC.

The rearrangement links TRBV7-9 to TRBJ1-4; weak D call: TRBD1 (6 bases). CDR3 length: 15 amino acids. Germline V lookup: CDR1 SEHNR, CDR2 FQNEAQ (reference sequence). Trimming removed 6 bases from V and 4 bases from J, with 15 bases in between. Here the CDR3 reads CASSPKDRLNEKLFF. The CDR3, as DNA: TGTGCCAGCAGTCCAAAGGACAGACTTAATGAAAAACTGTTTTTT.

This clone was seen at least ten times. The same CDR3 arises from other DNA sequences in this sample as well. This rearrangement joins TRBV2 to TRBJ2-7; D gene unclear. Per germline, CDR1 SNHLY and CDR2 FYNNEI. V was cut by 3 bases and J by 4 bases, with 10 bases left in between. The CDR3 consists of 13 residues. Here the CDR3 DNA reads TGTGCCAGCAGTGATCGGCTATTATACGAGCAGTACTTC. As protein: CASSDRLLYEQYF.

This chain uses TRBV6-1 with TRBJ1-5, with a weak D call TRBD1 (5 bases). CDR3 length: 13 residues. V shed 8 bases and J shed 3 bases, with 11 bases lying between them. The germline gives CDR1 MNHNS, CDR2 SASEGT. CDR3 nucleotides: TGTGCCAGCGTGGACACTGACAATCAGCCCCAGCATTTT. This sequence encodes CASVDTDNQPQHF.

This chain joins TRBV2 and TRBJ1-2; D is perhaps TRBD1 (6 bases). Trimming shortened V by 9 bases and J by 4 bases, and 24 bases separated the two germline ends. Germline CDR1 is SNHLY and CDR2 is FYNNEI. The CDR3 length is 16 residues. In DNA, the CDR3 is TGTGCCAGAGAATGGGCAGGGGACGACGCTGCCTATGGCTACACCTTC. The encoded protein is CAREWAGDDAAYGYTF.

This clone was seen a handful of times. V is TRBV4-1 and J is TRBJ2-3, with 11 bases identical to TRBD2. Trimming cost V 0 bases and J 7 bases; bases outside gene matches: 6. The germline CDR1 and CDR2 sequences are MGHRA and YSYEKL. The CDR3 has 16 amino acids. DNA for the CDR3: TGCGCCAGCAGCCAAGAAGGGGTAGCGGGAGGGCATACGCAGTATTTT. Its protein product is CASSQEGVAGGHTQYF.

This clone has just one count. V usage is TRBV30 and J usage is TRBJ1-2, with D possibly being TRBD1 (5 bases). CDR3 size: 13 residues. The ends were cut back, 0 bases at V and 7 bases at J, with 12 bases in the middle. Per the germline V gene, CDR1 is GTSNPN and CDR2 is SVGIG (reference sequence). CDR3 residues: CAWSVVEGSGYTF. The CDR3 DNA follows: TGTGCCTGGAGTGTAGTCGAGGGGTCTGGCTACACCTTC.

CDR3 DNA sequence: TGTGCCAGCAGTTTGCCCGGACAGGGTTCGGGCACTGAAGCTTTCTTT. Residues: CASSLPGQGSGTEAFF. The chain combines TRBV28 with TRBJ1-1; 8 bases agree with TRBD1. Germline CDR1 reads MDHEN; CDR2 reads SYDVKM. The V segment lost 3 bases and the J segment 4 bases; nucleotides outside the gene matches: 10. The CDR3 extends over 16 amino acids.

This clone appeared once. The V gene is TRBV6-5, the J gene TRBJ1-2; maybe TRBD1 (6 bases). The CDR3 is 14 residues long. Germline V lookup: CDR1 MNHEY, CDR2 SVGAGI. V lost 2 bases and J 4 bases, leaving 11 bases between the germline ends. CDR3 loop: CASSYDRTPYGYTF. The CDR3 DNA is TGTGCCAGCAGTTACGACAGGACGCCCTATGGCTACACCTTC.

The chain is built from TRBV30 and TRBJ1-4, with D hard to call. The length of the CDR3 is 12 residues. V lost 1 base to trimming and J lost 5 bases, with 5 bases between them. The germline gives CDR1 GTSNPN, CDR2 SVGIG (reference sequence). CDR3 in DNA: TGTGCCTGGAGTGCGCAGAATGAAAAACTGTTTTTT. Its translation is CAWSAQNEKLFF.

V and J are TRBV4-2 and TRBJ2-1; D not resolved. The CDR3 is made up of 16 amino acids. In germline, CDR1 is LGHNA, CDR2 YNFKEQ. V was shortened by 0 bases and J by 6 bases, with 15 bases between the two germline ends. The CDR3 DNA sequence: TGTGCCAGCAGCCAAGATCTGGCGTCTGTCGGCAATGAGCAGTTCTTC. It specifies CASSQDLASVGNEQFF.

Remarks on this clone: The same CDR3 also results from other DNA sequences found in this sample. The chain joins TRBV2 to TRBJ2-3, with 10 bases matching TRBD2. Germline assignment: CDR1 SNHLY and CDR2 FYNNEI. Trimming at V came to 4 bases and at J to 5 bases, leaving 3 bases not matched to a gene. The CDR3 has 14 residues. This CDR3 reads CASSVLAGEDTQYF. CDR3 nucleotide sequence: TGTGCCAGCAGTGTTCTAGCGGGAGAAGATACGCAGTATTTT. Together with reference TRBV2 and TRBJ2-3, the CDR3 gives the full variable domain: EPEVTQTPSHQVTQMGQEVILRCVPISNHLYFYWYRQILGQKVEFLVSFYNNEISEKSEIFDDQFSVERPDGSNFTLKIRSTKLEDSAMYFCASSVLAGEDTQYFGPGTRLTVL.

This clone has only one observation. This sequence joins TRBV19 and TRBJ1-1, with D perhaps matching TRBD1 (5 bases). The CDR3 length is 14 residues. CDR1 is LNHDA and CDR2 is SQIVND in the germline V gene (reference sequence). Between the trimmed V and J ends, which lost 6 bases and 1 base, there was a span of 12 bases. The CDR3 coding sequence is TGTGCCAGTAGGAAGACAGCCTCGAACACTGAAGCTTTCTTT. It translates to CASRKTASNTEAFF.

This clone was counted a single time. V usage is TRBV20-1 and J usage is TRBJ2-7, with TRBD1 identical over 7 bases. Per the germline V gene, CDR1 is DFQATT and CDR2 is SNEGSKA (reference sequence). The length of the CDR3 is 11 residues. V was pared by 3 bases and J by 7 bases, with 3 bases of the junction left unmatched. CDR3 sequence (DNA): TGCAGTGCTAGGGGACAGCTTGAGCAGTACTTC. Its translation is CSARGQLEQYF.

This chain joins TRBV18 and TRBJ2-1; a possible D gene is TRBD2 (5 bases). Germline V lookup: CDR1 KGHSH, CDR2 LQKENI. V lost 2 bases and J lost 7, with 15 bases in between. The CDR3 consists of 15 residues. The CDR3 nucleotides are TGTGCCAGCTCACCAAGAATCGATAGCGAAAATGAGCAGTTCTTC. As protein: CASSPRIDSENEQFF. The full variable domain, in which reference TRBV18 and TRBJ2-1 provide the parts outside the CDR3, is NAGVMQNPRHLVRRRGQEARLRCSPMKGHSHVYWYRQLPEEGLKFMVYLQKENIIDESGMPKERFSAEFPKEGPSILRIQQVVRGDSAAYFCASSPRIDSENEQFFGPGTRLTVL.

The genes are TRBV20-1 and TRBJ2-7, with a weak D call TRBD2 (6 bases). With 4 bases removed from V and 3 bases from J, the gap between germline ends came to 7 bases. The CDR3 extends over 11 amino acids. Looked up from germline, CDR1 is DFQATT and CDR2 is SNEGSKA (reference sequence). The DNA for the CDR3 is TGCAGTGCTAAGGAGGGCTACGAGCAGTACTTC. Its protein product is CSAKEGYEQYF.

CDR3 loop: CASGLYNEQFF. The CDR3, as DNA: TGTGCCAGCGGACTCTACAATGAGCAGTTCTTC. The V and J genes are TRBV28 and TRBJ2-1; TRBD2 might be the D (5 bases). The CDR3 has 11 amino acids. The V end lost 8 bases, the J end lost 3 bases, and 5 bases lay between the germline ends. Looked up from germline, CDR1 is MDHEN and CDR2 is SYDVKM.